This T cell receptor (beta chain) stems from a study of cytomegalovirus exposure and HLA in healthy donors. Study findings and constraints: Generally TCR sequences proved uncommon, though certain public TCRs appeared in numerous donors.

Concerning this clone itself: Its target is unknown.

Profiling relied on immunoSEQ multiplex PCR, and the TCRdb table lists in-frame clones only, not all of them. This table holds 150,000 to 180,000 clones, roughly 86% found once. The germline V gene encodes CDR1 SGHTA and CDR2 FQGNSA. The CDR3 is 16 residues long. The V end lost 6 bases, the J end lost 4 bases, and 21 bases lay between the germline ends. The rearrangement uses TRBV7-2 and TRBJ2-5, with a tentative D call TRBD2 (6 bases). The TCR originated in a human donor in good health. Sequencing input: PBMCs. CDR3 amino acids: CASSRGQGGSRETQYF. The CDR3 DNA reads TGTGCCAGCAGTCGCGGGCAGGGAGGTTCGCGAGAGACCCAGTACTTC.